The 14 T cell receptor beta chains presented below share a single source sample, sequenced in a study of somatic mutations in cytotoxic T cells in rheumatoid arthritis. The protocol was immunoSEQ multiplex PCR, while the TCRdb copy is restricted to in-frame clones and leaves out a portion. The sample consists of tens of thousands of clones, approximately 86% of them appearing once. Input material: CD8+ T cells sorted from blood. The receptors derive from an adult with rheumatoid arthritis.

The V call is TRBV4-1, the J call TRBJ1-2; 11 nucleotides align to TRBD1. The V gene's germline CDR1 is MGHRA and CDR2 YSYEKL. The J segment lost 8 bases and the V segment lost 5 bases, leaving 4 bases of the junction unmatched. CDR3 length: 13 amino acids. CDR3 DNA sequence: TGCGCCAGCAGCAGGACAGGGGGCGACGGCTACACCTTC. This sequence encodes CASSRTGGDGYTF.

The V and J genes are TRBV19 and TRBJ2-1, with a possible D match to TRBD2 (5 bases). The CDR3 is 15 amino acids. CDR1 LNHDA and CDR2 SQIVND come from the germline V gene (reference sequence). Deletions cut 0 bases from V and 0 bases from J, with 6 bases between. CDR3 residues: CASSIDGSSYNEQFF. Here the CDR3 DNA reads TGTGCCAGTAGTATAGATGGGAGCTCCTACAATGAGCAGTTCTTC.

The chain carries TRBV4-3 and TRBJ1-2; D remains unclear. V lost 3 bases and J 7 bases, leaving 21 bases between the germline ends. The CDR3 spans 16 residues. From germline, CDR1 is LGHNA and CDR2 YSLEER. Written as DNA, the CDR3 is TGCGCCAGCAGCCACGGACCTTCGGCGAAGAGATCTGGCTACACCTTC. It is translated as CASSHGPSAKRSGYTF.

The V and J genes are TRBV27 and TRBJ2-7, with D possibly called TRBD1 or TRBD2 (5 bases each). Germline CDR1 is MNHEY and CDR2 is SMNVEV (reference sequence). The V end lost 3 bases, the J end lost 7 bases, and 13 bases lay between the germline ends. The CDR3 runs 13 residues. CDR3 sequence: CASSLGPFMEQYF. DNA of the CDR3: TGTGCCAGCAGTTTGGGACCTTTTATGGAGCAGTACTTC.

The chain has TRBV4-3 and TRBJ2-7; 7 bases map to TRBD2. Germline V lookup: CDR1 LGHNA, CDR2 YSLEER. The CDR3 sequence is 15 residues long. The ends lost 0 bases at V and 2 bases at J; junction bases unmatched: 4. The CDR3 nucleotides are TGCGCCAGCAGCCAAGACCGGGGGGATGCCTACGAGCAGTACTTC. Amino acid sequence: CASSQDRGDAYEQYF.

This clone was found a few times. This CDR3 is CATLGSDRYNEQFF. The DNA of the CDR3 is TGTGCCACCTTAGGGTCGGACCGATACAATGAGCAGTTCTTC. V and J are TRBV7-9 and TRBJ2-1; D call uncertain. V dropped 10 bases and J dropped 4 bases, with 17 bases sitting between them. CDR1 is SEHNR and CDR2 is FQNEAQ in the germline V gene (reference sequence). This CDR3 contains 14 residues. Filled out from reference TRBV7-9 and TRBJ2-1, the complete variable domain reads DTGVSQNPRHKITKRGQNVTFRCDPISEHNRLYWYRQTLGQGPEFLTYFQNEAQLEKSRLLSDRFSAERPKGSFSTLEIQRTEQGDSAMYLCATLGSDRYNEQFFGPGTRLTVL.

This sequence joins TRBV7-2 and TRBJ2-7; no reliable D call. Trimming took 7 bases from V and 7 from J, leaving 17 bases between them. The germline V gene encodes CDR1 SGHTA and CDR2 FQGNSA. There are 13 residues in the CDR3. The CDR3 is CASTLTRGREQYF. CDR3 coding DNA: TGTGCCAGCACCCTTACGCGCGGCAGAGAGCAGTACTTC.

V gene TRBV7-9 combines with J gene TRBJ1-5; the D is unclear. Between the trimmed V and J ends, which lost 1 base and 4 bases, there was a span of 11 bases. CDR3 length: 15 amino acids. The V gene's germline CDR1 is SEHNR and CDR2 FQNEAQ (reference sequence). The CDR3 here is CASSLGGSGNQPQHF. CDR3 DNA sequence: TGTGCCAGCAGCTTAGGAGGGAGTGGTAATCAGCCCCAGCATTTT.

The chain couples TRBV27 to TRBJ2-7, with unresolved D. Germline V lookup: CDR1 MNHEY, CDR2 SMNVEV (reference sequence). CDR3 size: 14 residues. The V end was cut by 4 bases, the J end by 2 bases, with 12 bases between. The CDR3 bases are TGTGCCAGCAGTTGGGCCGGTCCCCCCTACGAGCAGTACTTC. This gives the protein CASSWAGPPYEQYF.

The gene calls are TRBV4-3 and TRBJ1-5, with 8 bases identical to TRBD1. This CDR3 has 16 amino acids. V lost 0 bases to trimming and J lost 5 bases; unmatched junction nucleotides: 6. Germline CDR1 reads LGHNA; CDR2 reads YSLEER. CDR3 sequence: CASSQENRGMDQPQHF. The CDR3 DNA reads as TGCGCCAGCAGCCAAGAGAACAGGGGGATGGATCAGCCCCAGCATTTT.

This clone has a handful of counts. The CDR3 here is CASSPGQGPKQYF. Written as DNA, the CDR3 is TGCGCCAGCAGTCCGGGACAGGGGCCTAAGCAGTACTTC. This rearrangement joins TRBV10-1 to TRBJ2-7; 10 bases map to TRBD1. With 5 bases clipped from V and 8 bases from J, the junction kept 6 bases outside the gene matches. Germline V CDR1 and CDR2: WNHNN, SYGVQD (reference sequence). The CDR3 extends over 13 amino acids.

This chain links TRBV9 with TRBJ2-1; TRBD2 agrees at 7 bases. The CDR3 consists of 15 residues. CDR1 and CDR2 (germline): SGDLS, YYNGEE. The V segment lost 3 bases and the J segment 5 bases; nucleotides outside the gene matches: 8. The CDR3 coding sequence is TGTGCCAGCAGCGAGGAGGGAGGGAGCCACAATGAGCAGTTCTTC. Translating gives CASSEEGGSHNEQFF.

The chain combines TRBV29-1 with TRBJ2-7; D tentatively reads TRBD1 or TRBD2 (5 bases each). Germline CDR1 SQVTM, CDR2 ANQGSEA. The CDR3 is 13 residues long. V lost 1 base, J lost 3 bases, and 10 bases lay in between. The CDR3 nucleotides are TGCAGCGTTGAAGGGCAGGGAGACTACGAGCAGTACTTC. Encoded protein: CSVEGQGDYEQYF.

The rearrangement uses TRBV6-5 and TRBJ2-2; no clear D. This CDR3 has 13 residues. Trimming removed 5 bases from V and 8 bases from J, with 12 bases in between. The germline V gene encodes CDR1 MNHEY and CDR2 SVGAGI. CDR3 nucleotide sequence: TGTGCCAGCAGTCCATCCGGGCCGGGGGAGCTGTTTTTT. This codes for CASSPSGPGELFF.